The 14 T cell receptor beta chains given below trace back to one sample, sequenced in a study of a mutant IDH1 vaccine in newly diagnosed glioma. The time point was: week 35, safety follow-up. A single vaccine dose contained 300 ug of mutant IDH1 20-mer peptide, and topical imiquimod was used with it. Assay used: immunoSEQ multiplex PCR; TCRdb lists only in-frame clones, some missing. The top ten clones hold approximately 4.5% of a sample with roughly 54,000 clones, roughly 84% of them seen once. For these TCRs, the target antigens are not known. Sequenced material: PBMCs, taken from a glioma patient whose treatment included an IDH1 peptide vaccine. These receptors all come from a woman in her late teens or twenties with glioma.

The V gene is TRBV5-4, the J gene TRBJ2-5; 13 positions agree with TRBD2. Germline CDR1 reads SGHNT; CDR2 reads YYREEE (reference sequence). The CDR3 length is 14 residues. The junction had 4 bases not matched to a gene; V was cut back by 9 bases and J by 2 bases. This chain's CDR3 is CATGLAGVQETQYF. The CDR3 nucleotides are TGTGCCACCGGACTAGCGGGAGTTCAAGAGACCCAGTACTTC.

J is TRBJ2-7 and V is TRBV7-7; tentative D call: TRBD2 (6 bases). Germline CDR1 reads SSHAT; CDR2 reads FNYEAQ (reference sequence). Trimming left V 5 bases short and J 2 bases short, with 13 bases between. The CDR3 length is 14 residues. CDR3 amino acids: CASSRDLKTYEQYF. The CDR3 region has the DNA TGTGCCAGCAGCCGGGACTTAAAAACCTACGAGCAGTACTTC.

In this sample, this clone turned up once. This chain's CDR3 is CSVELAIGRGMDGYTF. For the CDR3, the DNA is TGCAGCGTTGAACTCGCGATCGGCAGGGGGATGGATGGCTACACCTTC. The V call is TRBV29-1, the J call TRBJ1-2, with 7 bases identical to TRBD1. CDR1 SQVTM and CDR2 ANQGSEA come from the germline V gene. The CDR3 loop spans 16 amino acids. J lost 6 bases, V lost 2 bases, and 15 bases had no gene match.

The chain uses TRBV6-5 and TRBJ1-2; 9 bases fit TRBD1. The CDR3 sequence is 15 residues long. V lost 7 bases to trimming and J lost 7 bases; unmatched junction nucleotides: 13. CDR1 MNHEY and CDR2 SVGAGI come from the germline V gene. The CDR3 sequence is CASTPTPGTGIGYTF. The CDR3 bases are TGTGCCAGCACCCCAACCCCCGGGACAGGGATTGGCTACACCTTC.

The chain is built from TRBV18 and TRBJ1-1; D may be TRBD1 (5 bases). Trimming left V 0 bases short and J 6 bases short, with 17 bases between. Germline V gene sequence: CDR1 KGHSH, CDR2 LQKENI. The CDR3 length is 16 residues. The CDR3 DNA follows: TGTGCCAGCTCACCACCCGGGCCCCGGGGCGGGGCTGAAGCTTTCTTT. Its translation: CASSPPGPRGGAEAFF.

V is TRBV7-9 and J is TRBJ1-2; no reliable D call. The CDR3 has 12 amino acids. From germline, CDR1 is SEHNR and CDR2 FQNEAQ (reference sequence). V gave up 3 bases and J gave up 6 bases, with 8 bases separating them. The CDR3 DNA reads as TGTGCCAGCAGCTTTAGTGGGGATGGCTACACCTTC. It translates to CASSFSGDGYTF.

The rearrangement links TRBV5-1 to TRBJ1-2; D may be TRBD1 (6 bases). V was clipped by 4 bases and J by 0 bases, with 22 bases between them. The CDR3 totals 18 residues. Per the germline V gene, CDR1 is SGHRS and CDR2 is YFSETQ. CDR3 DNA: TGCGCCAGCAGCCCGGCAAGGATGACAGGCCGCCCTAACTATGGCTACACCTTC. This gives the protein CASSPARMTGRPNYGYTF.

The chain couples TRBV19 to TRBJ2-3; a possible D gene is TRBD2 (6 bases). Trimming took off 8 bases at V and 3 bases at J, with 15 bases between the two ends. The germline CDR1 and CDR2 sequences are LNHDA and SQIVND (reference sequence). The CDR3 loop spans 14 amino acids. The CDR3 sequence is CASLLTGETDTQYF. CDR3 DNA: TGTGCCAGTCTTCTCACGGGAGAGACAGATACGCAGTATTTT.

In this sample, this clone turned up a few times. V and J are TRBV7-9 and TRBJ1-1; D possibly corresponds to TRBD1 (5 bases). Germline lookup yields CDR1 SEHNR and CDR2 FQNEAQ (reference sequence). V was cut by 4 bases and J by 2 bases, with 11 bases left in between. The CDR3 totals 14 residues. The CDR3 region is CASSSPGGNTEAFF. The CDR3 DNA sequence: TGTGCCAGCAGCTCCCCGGGGGGTAACACTGAAGCTTTCTTT.

V usage is TRBV25-1 and J usage is TRBJ2-3; the match to TRBD1 covers 8 bases. Germline V gene lookup returns CDR1 MGHDK and CDR2 SYGVNS. V dropped 4 bases and J dropped 2; count of bases not matched to a gene: 5. The CDR3 contains 15 residues. CDR3 amino acids: CASSVGDRITDTQYF. In DNA, the CDR3 is TGTGCCAGCAGTGTCGGGGACAGGATCACAGATACGCAGTATTTT.

V is TRBV6-6 and J is TRBJ2-1, with D unresolved. Germline V gives CDR1 MNHNY, CDR2 SVGAGI (reference sequence). This CDR3 has 11 residues. V was clipped by 11 bases and J by 6 bases, with 11 bases between them. The CDR3 sequence is CAVSVLNEQFF. DNA for the CDR3: TGTGCCGTCTCAGTACTCAATGAGCAGTTCTTC.

J is TRBJ1-3 and V is TRBV19; D remains unclear. This CDR3 is built from 15 residues. CDR1 LNHDA and CDR2 SQIVND come from the germline V gene (reference sequence). The V end was cut by 6 bases, the J end by 0 bases, with 12 bases between. CDR3 loop: CASSIDWSSGNTIYF. The CDR3 nucleotides read TGTGCCAGTAGCATCGACTGGAGCTCTGGAAACACCATATATTTT.

The chain links TRBV27 to TRBJ1-6; no definite D call. CDR3 length equals 13 residues. Between the trimmed V and J ends, which lost 0 bases and 8 bases, there was a span of 5 bases. The germline V gene has CDR1 MNHEY and CDR2 SMNVEV (reference sequence). The CDR3 here is CASSLSAYSPLHF. The CDR3 DNA follows: TGTGCCAGCAGTTTATCTGCATATTCACCCCTCCACTTT.

The chain links TRBV12-5 to TRBJ2-7; 7 bases fit TRBD2. V lost 6 bases to trimming and J lost 4 bases; unmatched junction nucleotides: 6. The V gene's germline CDR1 is LGHNT and CDR2 FRNRAP. The CDR3 spans 13 residues. CDR3 DNA sequence: TGTGCTAGTGGCAAAAACGGGGGGTACGAGCAGTACTTC. The encoded protein is CASGKNGGYEQYF.